These 6 T cell receptor beta chains came from one sample sequenced in a study of shared clonotypes between healthy human individuals. The table came from immunoSEQ multiplex PCR; TCRdb's copy has only in-frame clones and leaves some out. Of about 2,500,000 clones listed, just over 90% were seen once; the top ten hold around 0.14%. Sequenced material: naive CD4+ T cells sorted from blood. The subset here: CD45RA+ positively selected. Receptors were obtained from a man younger than 30 in good health.

This chain connects TRBV4-1 to TRBJ2-3, with D unclear. Trimming removed 4 bases from V and 1 base from J, with 6 bases in between. There are 13 residues in the CDR3. Per germline, CDR1 MGHRA and CDR2 YSYEKL. CDR3 coding DNA: TGCGCCAGCAGCCCGGATGGCACAGATACGCAGTATTTT. It encodes CASSPDGTDTQYF.

This sequence joins TRBV21-1 and TRBJ2-2. TRBV21-1 is assigned pseudogene status. The CDR3 spans 17 residues. The DNA of the CDR3 is TGTGCCAGCAGCGCCCGGGGCCACATCTGCCGTGCCGGGGAGCTGTTTTTT. Protein sequence: CASSARGHICRAGELFF.

V usage is TRBV6-5 and J usage is TRBJ2-2, with D possibly TRBD1 on 7 matching bases. The germline CDR1 and CDR2 sequences are MNHEY and SVGAGI. V lost 6 bases to trimming and J lost 5 bases, with 16 bases between them. The CDR3 has 15 residues. The CDR3 nucleotides are TGTGCCAGCAGGGGACTTGGGACAGCGACCGGGGAGCTGTTTTTT. Amino acids: CASRGLGTATGELFF.

This clone was detected only once. This sequence joins TRBV19 and TRBJ1-3; possibly TRBD1 for D (5 bases). V gave up 5 bases and J gave up 8 bases, with 22 bases separating them. The CDR3 covers 16 residues. Germline CDR1 LNHDA, CDR2 SQIVND (reference sequence). CDR3 nucleotides: TGTGCCAGTAGTTTAATCTCTCCGGGGCCAAAGGACACCATATATTTT. It specifies CASSLISPGPKDTIYF.

The chain couples TRBV9 to TRBJ2-1; 8 positions agree with TRBD1. V lost 0 bases, J lost 4 bases, and 9 bases stayed unmatched. The CDR3 has 17 residues. Germline CDR1 and CDR2: SGDLS and YYNGEE. CDR3 sequence (DNA): TGTGCCAGCAGCGTAGAAAAATGGGGGACAGGATACAATGAGCAGTTCTTC. It yields the protein CASSVEKWGTGYNEQFF.

CDR3 sequence reads: CASSYYRAGSEKLFF. The CDR3 bases are TGTGCCAGCAGTTATTACAGGGCCGGTAGTGAAAAACTGTTTTTT. The chain carries TRBV5-4 and TRBJ1-4; maybe TRBD1 (6 bases). Trimming took 5 bases from V and 7 from J, leaving 18 bases between them. CDR1 and CDR2 (germline): SGHNT, YYREEE (reference sequence). The CDR3 has 15 residues.